Sequencing of this T cell receptor beta chain was carried out in a study of cytomegalovirus exposure and HLA in healthy donors. Whole-study context: Membership in the Caucasian-associated ancestry cluster was found for 81% of approximately 400 genotyped donors.

PCR primers comprised 60 Vbeta and 13 Jbeta primers. TCRdb keeps only in-frame clones here, not all; method: immunoSEQ multiplex PCR. Of about 160,000 clones listed, about 86% are singletons. Sequenced input: PBMCs. This receptor was identified in a woman between 18 and 29 years old in good health and CMV-seronegative.

The CDR3: CSVRGLAGGRNEQYF. The CDR3 nucleotides are TGCAGCGTGAGGGGCCTAGCGGGAGGCCGCAACGAGCAGTACTTC. This chain links TRBV29-1 with TRBJ2-7; 11 bases are shared with TRBD2. The CDR3 runs 15 residues. Germline V gene data show CDR1 as SQVTM and CDR2 as ANQGSEA. The trim removed 6 bases at V and 5 bases at J, leaving 12 bases unmatched.